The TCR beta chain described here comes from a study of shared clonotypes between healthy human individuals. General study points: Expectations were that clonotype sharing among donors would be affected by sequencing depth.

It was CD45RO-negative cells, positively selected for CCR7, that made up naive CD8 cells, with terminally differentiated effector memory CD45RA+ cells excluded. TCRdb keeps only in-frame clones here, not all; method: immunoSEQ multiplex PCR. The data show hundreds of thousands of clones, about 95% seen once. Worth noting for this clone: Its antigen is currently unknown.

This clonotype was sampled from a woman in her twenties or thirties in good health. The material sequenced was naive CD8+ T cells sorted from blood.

CDR3 residues: CASSEATNSNQPQHF. The CDR3 nucleotides are TGTGCCAGCAGTGAAGCCACAAATAGCAATCAGCCCCAGCATTTT. The V gene is TRBV2, the J gene TRBJ1-5; D gene unclear. The CDR3 has 15 residues. Germline CDR1 and CDR2: SNHLY and FYNNEI. Trimming removed 0 bases at V and 0 bases at J, with 6 bases between.